A single sample is the source of the 7 T cell receptor beta chains below, sequenced in a study of cytomegalovirus exposure and HLA in healthy donors. Assay used: immunoSEQ multiplex PCR; TCRdb lists only in-frame clones, some missing. This table has about 330,000 clones, 75% to 90% appearing once. Source material: PBMCs. These receptors all come from a woman in her twenties or thirties in good health and CMV-seropositive.

The chain has TRBV19 and TRBJ1-2; possibly TRBD1 for D (6 bases). The CDR3 runs to 15 residues. The germline V gene has CDR1 LNHDA and CDR2 SQIVND (reference sequence). V was cut by 7 bases and J by 5 bases, with 20 bases left in between. The chain's CDR3 is CASTPGYRVDYGYTF. In DNA, the CDR3 is TGTGCCAGTACCCCTGGGTACAGGGTCGATTATGGCTACACCTTC.

This chain joins TRBV19 and TRBJ2-3; D possibly corresponds to TRBD2 (6 bases). Germline loops: CDR1 LNHDA, CDR2 SQIVND (reference sequence). Trimming stripped 4 bases from V and 5 bases from J, with 16 bases between. CDR3 length equals 15 residues. In DNA, the CDR3 is TGTGCCAGTAGTAATTCTCCGACTAGTGTAGATACGCAGTATTTT. It yields the protein CASSNSPTSVDTQYF.

V usage is TRBV11-2 and J usage is TRBJ2-7; perhaps TRBD2 as D (6 bases). Germline CDR1 is SGHAT and CDR2 is FQNNGV. The CDR3 sequence is 15 residues long. Trimming pared 0 bases from V and 3 bases from J, leaving 12 bases between. CDR3 amino acids: CASSLEASVGYEQYF. CDR3 bases: TGTGCCAGCAGCTTAGAAGCTAGCGTTGGCTACGAGCAGTACTTC.

The chain has TRBV5-1 and TRBJ2-5; tentative D call: TRBD2 (5 bases). The CDR3 sequence is 13 residues long. Per germline, CDR1 SGHRS and CDR2 YFSETQ. Trimming removed 1 base at V and 4 bases at J, with 8 bases between. DNA of the CDR3: TGCGCCAGCAGCTTGATTGGGAGAGAGACCCAGTACTTC. It codes for CASSLIGRETQYF.

The V gene is TRBV4-1, the J gene TRBJ2-7, with 8 nucleotides matching TRBD1. This CDR3 contains 15 residues. The germline V gene has CDR1 MGHRA and CDR2 YSYEKL. Trimming cost V 2 bases and J 1 base; bases outside gene matches: 4. CDR3 DNA: TGCGCCAGCAGCCAACCAGGGACAGGATCCTACGAGCAGTACTTC. This translates into CASSQPGTGSYEQYF.

The V gene is TRBV19, the J gene TRBJ2-1; 7 bases align to TRBD1. Germline V gene data show CDR1 as LNHDA and CDR2 as SQIVND (reference sequence). Trimming cost V 4 bases and J 9 bases; bases outside gene matches: 6. The CDR3 contains 13 residues. The CDR3 loop is CASSTQGSGEQFF. CDR3 nucleotides: TGTGCCAGTAGTACACAGGGGAGTGGTGAGCAGTTCTTC.

In DNA form, the CDR3 reads TGTGCCAGCAGTTTTGGGCACCGGGGACAGGGGGTGAGAAATGAAAAACTGTTTTTT. It translates to CASSFGHRGQGVRNEKLFF. This chain uses TRBV28 with TRBJ1-4; 11 bases line up with TRBD1. CDR1 is MDHEN and CDR2 is SYDVKM in the germline V gene. J gave up 5 bases and V 3 bases, and 14 bases lay outside the gene matches. The CDR3 totals 19 residues. Full variable domain (missing parts from reference TRBV28 and TRBJ1-4): DVKVTQSSRYLVKRTGEKVFLECVQDMDHENMFWYRQDPGLGLRLIYFSYDVKMKEKGDIPEGYSVSREKKERFSLILESASTNQTSMYLCASSFGHRGQGVRNEKLFFGSGTQLSVL.